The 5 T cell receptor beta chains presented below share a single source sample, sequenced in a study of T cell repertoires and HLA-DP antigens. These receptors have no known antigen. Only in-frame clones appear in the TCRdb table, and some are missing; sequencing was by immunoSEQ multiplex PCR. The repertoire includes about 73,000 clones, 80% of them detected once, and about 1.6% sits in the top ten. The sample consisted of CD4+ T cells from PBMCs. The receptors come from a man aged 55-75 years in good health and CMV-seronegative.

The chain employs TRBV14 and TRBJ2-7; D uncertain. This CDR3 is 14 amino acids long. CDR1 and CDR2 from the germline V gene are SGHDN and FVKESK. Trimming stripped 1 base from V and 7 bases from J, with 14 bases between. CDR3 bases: TGTGCCAGCAGCCAAGTGCCTAACGCTTGGGAGCAGTACTTC. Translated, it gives CASSQVPNAWEQYF.

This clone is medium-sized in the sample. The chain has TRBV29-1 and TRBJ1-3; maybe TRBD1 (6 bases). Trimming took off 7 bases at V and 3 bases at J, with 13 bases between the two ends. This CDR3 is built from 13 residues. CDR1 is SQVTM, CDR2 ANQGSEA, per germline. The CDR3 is CSAAEGGGNTIYF. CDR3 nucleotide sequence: TGCAGCGCCGCAGAGGGGGGTGGAAACACCATATATTTT.

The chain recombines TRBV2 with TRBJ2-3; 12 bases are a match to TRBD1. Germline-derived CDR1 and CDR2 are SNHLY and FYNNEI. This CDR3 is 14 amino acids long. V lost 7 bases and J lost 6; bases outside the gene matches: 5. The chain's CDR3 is CASISGQGADTQYF. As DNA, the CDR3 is TGTGCCAGCATATCGGGACAGGGGGCTGATACGCAGTATTTT.

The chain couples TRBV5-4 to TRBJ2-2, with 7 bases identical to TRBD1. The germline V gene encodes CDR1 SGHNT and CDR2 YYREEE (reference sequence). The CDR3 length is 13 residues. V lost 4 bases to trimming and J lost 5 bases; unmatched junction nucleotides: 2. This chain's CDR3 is CASSPTGTGELFF. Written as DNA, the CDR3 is TGTGCCAGCAGCCCGACAGGGACCGGGGAGCTGTTTTTT.

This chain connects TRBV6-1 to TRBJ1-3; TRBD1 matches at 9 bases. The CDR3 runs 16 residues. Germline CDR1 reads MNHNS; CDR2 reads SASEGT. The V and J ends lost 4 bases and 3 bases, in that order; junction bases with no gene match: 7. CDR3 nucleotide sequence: TGTGCCAGCAGTGGTCAACAGGGGGCAGGTGGAAACACCATATATTTT. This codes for CASSGQQGAGGNTIYF.